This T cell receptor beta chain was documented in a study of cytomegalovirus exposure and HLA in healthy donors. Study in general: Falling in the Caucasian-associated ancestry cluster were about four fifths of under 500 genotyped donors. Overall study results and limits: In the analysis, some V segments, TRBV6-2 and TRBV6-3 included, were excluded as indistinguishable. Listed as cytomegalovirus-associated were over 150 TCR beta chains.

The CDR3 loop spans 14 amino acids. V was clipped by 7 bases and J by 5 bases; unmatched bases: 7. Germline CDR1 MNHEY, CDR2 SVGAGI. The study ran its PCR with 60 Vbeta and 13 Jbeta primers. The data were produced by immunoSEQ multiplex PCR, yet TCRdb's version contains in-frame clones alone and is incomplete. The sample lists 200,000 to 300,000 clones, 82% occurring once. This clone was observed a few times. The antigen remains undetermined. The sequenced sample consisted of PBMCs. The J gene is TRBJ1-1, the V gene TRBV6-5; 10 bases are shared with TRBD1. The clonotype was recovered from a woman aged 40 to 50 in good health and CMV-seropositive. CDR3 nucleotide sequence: TGTGCCAGCACCTCGGGACAGGGGAGAACTGAAGCTTTCTTT. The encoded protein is CASTSGQGRTEAFF.